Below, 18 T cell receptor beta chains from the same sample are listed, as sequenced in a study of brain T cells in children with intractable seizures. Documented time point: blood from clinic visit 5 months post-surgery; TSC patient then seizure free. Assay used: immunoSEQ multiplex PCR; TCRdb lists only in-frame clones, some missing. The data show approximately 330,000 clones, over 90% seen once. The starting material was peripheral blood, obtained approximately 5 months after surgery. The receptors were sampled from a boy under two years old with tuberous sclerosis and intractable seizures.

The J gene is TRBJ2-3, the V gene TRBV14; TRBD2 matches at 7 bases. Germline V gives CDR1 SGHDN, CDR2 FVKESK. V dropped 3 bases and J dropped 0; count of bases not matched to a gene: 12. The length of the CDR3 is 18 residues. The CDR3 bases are TGTGCCAGCAGCCAGCCTACTAGCGCGACTCCTAGCACAGATACGCAGTATTTT. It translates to CASSQPTSATPSTDTQYF.

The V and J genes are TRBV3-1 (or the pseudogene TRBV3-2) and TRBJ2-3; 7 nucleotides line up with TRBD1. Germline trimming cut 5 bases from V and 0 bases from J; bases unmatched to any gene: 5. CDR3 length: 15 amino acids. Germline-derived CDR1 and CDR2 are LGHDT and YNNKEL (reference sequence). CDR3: CASSRQGPSTDTQYF. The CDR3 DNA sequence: TGTGCCAGCAGCAGACAGGGACCTAGCACAGATACGCAGTATTTT.

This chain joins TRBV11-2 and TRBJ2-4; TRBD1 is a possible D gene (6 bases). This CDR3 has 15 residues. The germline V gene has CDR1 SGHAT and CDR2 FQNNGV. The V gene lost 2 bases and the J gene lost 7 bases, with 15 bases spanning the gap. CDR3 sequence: CASSLYRGWENIQYF. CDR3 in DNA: TGTGCCAGCAGCTTATATAGGGGGTGGGAGAACATTCAGTACTTC.

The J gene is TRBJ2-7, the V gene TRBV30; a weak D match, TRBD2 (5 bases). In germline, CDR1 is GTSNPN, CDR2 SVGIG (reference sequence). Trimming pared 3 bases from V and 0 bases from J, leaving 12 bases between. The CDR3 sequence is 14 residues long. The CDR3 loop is CAWSGLLSSYEQYF. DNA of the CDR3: TGTGCCTGGAGCGGACTGTTAAGCTCCTACGAGCAGTACTTC.

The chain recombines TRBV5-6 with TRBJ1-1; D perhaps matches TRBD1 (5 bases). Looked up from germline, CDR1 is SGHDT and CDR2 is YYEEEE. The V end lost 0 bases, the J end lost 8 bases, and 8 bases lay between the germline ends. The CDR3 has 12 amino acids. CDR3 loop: CASSLARAEAFF. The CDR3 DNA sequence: TGTGCCAGCAGCTTGGCCAGGGCAGAAGCTTTCTTT.

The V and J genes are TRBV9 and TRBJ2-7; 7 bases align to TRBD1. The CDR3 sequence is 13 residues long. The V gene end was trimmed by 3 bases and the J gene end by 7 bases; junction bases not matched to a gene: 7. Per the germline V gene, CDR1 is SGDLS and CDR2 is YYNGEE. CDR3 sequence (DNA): TGTGCCAGCAGCGGACAGGGTTGGGGTGAGCAGTACTTC. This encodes CASSGQGWGEQYF.

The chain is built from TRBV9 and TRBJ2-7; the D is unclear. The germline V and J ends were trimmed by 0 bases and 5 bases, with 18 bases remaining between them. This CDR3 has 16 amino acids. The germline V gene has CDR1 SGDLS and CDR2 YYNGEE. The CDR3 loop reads CASSVGATLGFHEQYF. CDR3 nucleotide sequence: TGTGCCAGCAGCGTAGGCGCCACCCTAGGGTTCCACGAGCAGTACTTC.

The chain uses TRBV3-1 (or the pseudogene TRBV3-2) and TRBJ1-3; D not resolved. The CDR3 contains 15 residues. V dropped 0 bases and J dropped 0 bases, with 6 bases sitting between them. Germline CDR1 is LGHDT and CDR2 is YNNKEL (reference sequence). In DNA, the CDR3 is TGTGCCAGCAGCCAAGATACTCGCTCTGGAAACACCATATATTTT. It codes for CASSQDTRSGNTIYF.

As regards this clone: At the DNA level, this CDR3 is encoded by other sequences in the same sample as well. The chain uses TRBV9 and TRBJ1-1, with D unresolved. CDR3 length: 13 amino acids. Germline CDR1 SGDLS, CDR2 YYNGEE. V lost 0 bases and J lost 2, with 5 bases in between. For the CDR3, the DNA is TGTGCCAGCAGCGTAGCAGTCAACACTGAAGCTTTCTTT. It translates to CASSVAVNTEAFF.

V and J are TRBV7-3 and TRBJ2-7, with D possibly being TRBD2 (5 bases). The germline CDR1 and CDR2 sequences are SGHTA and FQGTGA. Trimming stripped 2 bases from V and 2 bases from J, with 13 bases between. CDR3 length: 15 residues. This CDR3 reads CASSLAPGSPYEQYF. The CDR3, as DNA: TGTGCCAGCAGCTTAGCCCCGGGGTCCCCCTACGAGCAGTACTTC.

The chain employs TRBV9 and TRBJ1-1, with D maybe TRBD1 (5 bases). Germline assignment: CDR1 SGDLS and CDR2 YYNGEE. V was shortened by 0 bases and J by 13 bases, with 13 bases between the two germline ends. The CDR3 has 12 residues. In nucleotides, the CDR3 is TGTGCCAGCAGCGTAGGGGGGGACGAGGTTTTCTTT. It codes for CASSVGGDEVFF.

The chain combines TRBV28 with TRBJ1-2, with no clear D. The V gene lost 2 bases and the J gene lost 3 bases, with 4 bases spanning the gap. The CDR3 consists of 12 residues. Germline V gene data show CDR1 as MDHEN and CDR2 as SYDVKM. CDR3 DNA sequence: TGTGCCAGCAGTTTACGGGACTATGGCTACACCTTC. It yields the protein CASSLRDYGYTF.

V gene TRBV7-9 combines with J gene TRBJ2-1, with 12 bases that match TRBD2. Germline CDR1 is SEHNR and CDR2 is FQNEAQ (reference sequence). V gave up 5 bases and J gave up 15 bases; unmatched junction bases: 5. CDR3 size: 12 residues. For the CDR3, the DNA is TGTGCCAGCAGCCATACTAGCGGGAGGTCGTTCTTC. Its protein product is CASSHTSGRSFF.

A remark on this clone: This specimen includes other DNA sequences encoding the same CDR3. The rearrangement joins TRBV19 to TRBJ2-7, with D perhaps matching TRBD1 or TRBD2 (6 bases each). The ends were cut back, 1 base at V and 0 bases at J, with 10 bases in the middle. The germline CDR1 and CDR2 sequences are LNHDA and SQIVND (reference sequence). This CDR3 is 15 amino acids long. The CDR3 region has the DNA TGTGCCAGTAGTATAGTAGGGGGGAGCTCCTACGAGCAGTACTTC. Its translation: CASSIVGGSSYEQYF.

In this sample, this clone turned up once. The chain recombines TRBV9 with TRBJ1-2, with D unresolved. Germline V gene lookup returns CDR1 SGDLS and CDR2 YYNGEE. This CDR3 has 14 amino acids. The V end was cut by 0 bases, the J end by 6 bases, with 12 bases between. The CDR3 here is CASSVGSRADGYTF. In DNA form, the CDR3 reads TGTGCCAGCAGCGTAGGTAGTCGGGCAGATGGCTACACCTTC.

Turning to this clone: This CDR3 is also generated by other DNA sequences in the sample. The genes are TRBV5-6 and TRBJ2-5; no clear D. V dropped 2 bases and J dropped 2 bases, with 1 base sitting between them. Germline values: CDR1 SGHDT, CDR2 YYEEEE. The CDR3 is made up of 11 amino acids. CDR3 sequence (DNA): TGTGCCAGCAGCTTTCAAGAGACCCAGTACTTC. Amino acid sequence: CASSFQETQYF.

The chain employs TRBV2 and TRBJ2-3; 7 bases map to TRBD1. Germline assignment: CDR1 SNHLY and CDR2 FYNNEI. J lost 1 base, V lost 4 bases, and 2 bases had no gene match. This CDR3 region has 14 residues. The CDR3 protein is CASSADRGTDTQYF. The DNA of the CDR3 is TGTGCCAGCAGTGCTGACAGGGGCACAGATACGCAGTATTTT.

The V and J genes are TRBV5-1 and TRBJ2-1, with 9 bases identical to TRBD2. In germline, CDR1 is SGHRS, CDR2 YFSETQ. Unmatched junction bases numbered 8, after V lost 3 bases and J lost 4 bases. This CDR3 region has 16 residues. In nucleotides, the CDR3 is TGCGCCAGCAGCTCCAGTCCAGCGGGGGGTTACAATGAGCAGTTCTTC. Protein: CASSSSPAGGYNEQFF.